These 2 T cell receptor beta chains were sequenced from one sample in a study of blood T cell repertoires in COVID-19. TCRdb's table, derived via immunoSEQ multiplex PCR, lists solely in-frame clones and lacks some. The sample holds around 170,000 clones, more than 90% seen once. Source material: peripheral blood. These receptor sequences come from a middle-aged man with acute or convalescent COVID-19.

The rearrangement uses TRBV5-4 and TRBJ2-1; 7 bases agree with TRBD1. This CDR3 spans 16 amino acids. Per the germline V gene, CDR1 is SGHNT and CDR2 is YYREEE (reference sequence). V was clipped by 3 bases and J by 0 bases; unmatched bases: 6. The CDR3 region is CASSSGQASSYNEQFF. The DNA of the CDR3 is TGTGCCAGCAGCTCAGGACAGGCCAGCTCCTACAATGAGCAGTTCTTC. Combining the CDR3 with reference TRBV5-4 and TRBJ2-1 gives the whole variable domain ETGVTQSPTHLIKTRGQQVTLRCSSQSGHNTVSWYQQALGQGPQFIFQYYREEENGRGNFPPRFSGLQFPNYSSELNVNALELDDSALYLCASSSGQASSYNEQFFGPGTRLTVL.

This chain connects TRBV28 to TRBJ1-6; D uncertain. The V gene lost 3 bases and the J gene lost 0 bases, with 9 bases spanning the gap. There are 16 residues in the CDR3. Germline-derived CDR1 and CDR2 are MDHEN and SYDVKM. CDR3: CASSLTPPSYNSPLHF. The CDR3 DNA is TGTGCCAGCAGTTTGACTCCCCCCTCCTATAATTCACCCCTCCACTTT.